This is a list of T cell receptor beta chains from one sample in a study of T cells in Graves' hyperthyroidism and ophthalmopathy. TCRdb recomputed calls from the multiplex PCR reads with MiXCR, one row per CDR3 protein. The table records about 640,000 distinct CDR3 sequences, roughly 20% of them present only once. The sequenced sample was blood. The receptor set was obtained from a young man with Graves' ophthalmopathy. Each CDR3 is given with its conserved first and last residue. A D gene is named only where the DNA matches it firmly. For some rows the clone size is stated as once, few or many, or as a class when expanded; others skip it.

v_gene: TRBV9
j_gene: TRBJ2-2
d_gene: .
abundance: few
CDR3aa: CASSVAGGELFF
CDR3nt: TGTGCCAGCAGCGTAGCCGGCGGGGAGCTGTTTTTT

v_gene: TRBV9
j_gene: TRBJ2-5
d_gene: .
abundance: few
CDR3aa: CASSSRTTVGETQYF
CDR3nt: TGTGCCAGCAGCTCACGGACGACGGTGGGGGAGACCCAGTACTTC

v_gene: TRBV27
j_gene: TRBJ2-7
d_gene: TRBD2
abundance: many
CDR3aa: CASSFLGGDEQYF
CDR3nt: TGTGCCAGCAGTTTCCTGGGGGGGGACGAGCAGTACTTC

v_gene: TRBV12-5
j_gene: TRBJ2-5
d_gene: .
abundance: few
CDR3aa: CASGLAQGGIGETQYF
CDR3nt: TGTGCTAGTGGTTTGGCCCAAGGGGGAATCGGAGAGACCCAGTACTTC

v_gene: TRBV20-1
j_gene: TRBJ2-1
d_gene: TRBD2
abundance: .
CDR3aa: CSATPRGSGTYNEQFF
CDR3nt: TGCAGTGCTACACCCCGAGGTAGCGGGACCTACAATGAGCAGTTCTTC

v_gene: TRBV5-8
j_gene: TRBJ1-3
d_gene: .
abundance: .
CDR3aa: CASRLIGRMFGNTIYF
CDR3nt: TGTGCCAGCAGACTTATTGGACGGATGTTTGGAAACACCATATATTTT

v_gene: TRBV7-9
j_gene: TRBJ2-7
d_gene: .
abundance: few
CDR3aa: CASSLARQGDYEQYF
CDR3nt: TGTGCCAGCAGCTTAGCGCGGCAGGGAGACTACGAGCAGTACTTC

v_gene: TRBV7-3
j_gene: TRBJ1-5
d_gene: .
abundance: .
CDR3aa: CASSKAECYSNQPQHF
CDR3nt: TGTGCCAGCAGCAAGGCAGAATGTTATAGCAATCAGCCCCAGCATTTT

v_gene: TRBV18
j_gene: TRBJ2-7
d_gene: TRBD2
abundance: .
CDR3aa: CASRSSGRHEQYF
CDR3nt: TGTGCCAGCCGGAGTAGCGGGAGGCACGAGCAGTACTTC

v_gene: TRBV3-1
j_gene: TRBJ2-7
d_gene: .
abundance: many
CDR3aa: CASSQEAVPAEQYF
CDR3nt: TGTGCCAGCAGCCAAGAGGCCGTTCCAGCCGAGCAGTACTTC

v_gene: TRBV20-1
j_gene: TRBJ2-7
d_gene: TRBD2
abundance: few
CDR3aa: CSARTSGLNEQYF
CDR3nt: TGCAGTGCTAGGACTAGCGGGCTGAACGAGCAGTACTTC

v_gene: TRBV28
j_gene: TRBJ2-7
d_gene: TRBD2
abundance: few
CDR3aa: CASTLLAGEDEQYF
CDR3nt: TGTGCCAGCACCTTACTAGCGGGAGAGGACGAGCAGTACTTC

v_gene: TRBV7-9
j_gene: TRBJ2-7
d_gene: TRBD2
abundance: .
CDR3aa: CASSSTSGGFEQYF
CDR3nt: TGTGCCAGCAGCTCCACTAGCGGGGGGTTCGAGCAGTACTTC

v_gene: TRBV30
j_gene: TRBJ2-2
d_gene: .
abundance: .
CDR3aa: CAWGTGPNTGELFF
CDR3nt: TGTGCCTGGGGGACGGGGCCGAACACCGGGGAGCTGTTTTTT

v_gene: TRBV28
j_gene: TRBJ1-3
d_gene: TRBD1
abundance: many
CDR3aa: CASKYSGTGSSGNTIYF
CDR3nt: TGTGCCAGCAAATACTCCGGGACAGGGAGCTCTGGAAACACCATATATTTT

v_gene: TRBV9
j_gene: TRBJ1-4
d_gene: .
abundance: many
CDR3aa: CASSVAGATNEKLFF
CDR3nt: TGTGCCAGCAGCGTAGCAGGGGCCACTAATGAAAAACTGTTTTTT

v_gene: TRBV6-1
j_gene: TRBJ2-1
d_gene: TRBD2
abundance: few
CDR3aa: CASSSRLAPPYNEQFF
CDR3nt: TGTGCCAGCAGTTCCCGACTAGCGCCTCCCTACAATGAGCAGTTCTTC

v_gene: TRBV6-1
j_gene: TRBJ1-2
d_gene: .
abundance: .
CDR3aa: CASSRDPGNYGYTF
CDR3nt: TGTGCCAGCAGTCGGGACCCCGGCAACTATGGCTACACCTTC

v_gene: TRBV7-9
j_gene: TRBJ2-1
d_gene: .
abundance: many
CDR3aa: CASSLADPNEQFF
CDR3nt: TGTGCCAGCAGCTTAGCCGACCCGAATGAGCAGTTCTTC

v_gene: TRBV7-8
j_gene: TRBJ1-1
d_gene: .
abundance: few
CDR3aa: CASSPRWGADTEAFF
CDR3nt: TGTGCCAGCAGCCCTCGATGGGGGGCGGACACTGAAGCTTTCTTT

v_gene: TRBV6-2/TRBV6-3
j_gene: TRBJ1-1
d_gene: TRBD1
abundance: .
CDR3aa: CASSYAGGTEAFF
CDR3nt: TGTGCCAGCAGTTACGCAGGGGGGACTGAAGCTTTCTTT

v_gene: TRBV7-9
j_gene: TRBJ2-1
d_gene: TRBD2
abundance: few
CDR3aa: CASSLPGLAGVKEQFF
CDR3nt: TGTGCCAGCAGCTTACCCGGACTAGCGGGAGTGAAGGAGCAGTTCTTC

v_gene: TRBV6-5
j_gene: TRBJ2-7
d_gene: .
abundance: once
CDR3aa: CASSYVTSSTYEQYF
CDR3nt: TGTGCCAGCAGTTACGTCACTTCGAGTACATACGAGCAGTACTTC

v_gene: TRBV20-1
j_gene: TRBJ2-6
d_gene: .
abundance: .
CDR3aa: CSARAGTGANVLTF
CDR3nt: TGCAGTGCTAGGGCTGGGACTGGGGCCAACGTCCTGACTTTC

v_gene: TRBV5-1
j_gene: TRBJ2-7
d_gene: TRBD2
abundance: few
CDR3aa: CASSRAGGPHEQYF
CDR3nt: TGCGCCAGCAGCCGAGCGGGAGGGCCCCACGAGCAGTACTTC

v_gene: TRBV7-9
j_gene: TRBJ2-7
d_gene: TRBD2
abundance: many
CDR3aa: CASSHSDGGGGRRYEQYF
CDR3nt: TGTGCCAGCAGCCACAGCGACGGCGGGGGGGGTAGAAGGTACGAGCAGTACTTC

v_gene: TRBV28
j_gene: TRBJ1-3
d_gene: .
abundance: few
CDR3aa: CASSYYGFGGNTIYF
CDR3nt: TGTGCCAGCAGTTATTACGGCTTTGGTGGAAACACCATATATTTT

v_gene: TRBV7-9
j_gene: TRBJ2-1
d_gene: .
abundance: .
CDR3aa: CASSVDPGSTYEQFF
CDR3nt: TGTGCCAGCAGCGTAGACCCGGGAAGTACGTATGAGCAGTTCTTC

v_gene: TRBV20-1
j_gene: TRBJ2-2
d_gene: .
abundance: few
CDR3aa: CSASDPNTGELFF
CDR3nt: TGCAGTGCCTCGGACCCTAACACCGGGGAGCTGTTTTTT

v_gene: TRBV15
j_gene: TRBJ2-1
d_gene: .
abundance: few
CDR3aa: CATSRGRFQSSYNEQFF
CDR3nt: TGTGCCACCAGCAGAGGCCGGTTCCAAAGCTCCTACAATGAGCAGTTCTTC

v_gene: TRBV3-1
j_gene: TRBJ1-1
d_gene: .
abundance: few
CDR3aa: CASSQVGETTEAFF
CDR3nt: TGTGCCAGCAGCCAAGTGGGGGAGACCACTGAAGCTTTCTTT

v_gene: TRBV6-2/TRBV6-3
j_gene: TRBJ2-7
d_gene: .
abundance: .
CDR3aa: CASSPQIYEQYF
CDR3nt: TGTGCCAGCAGTCCCCAGATCTACGAGCAGTACTTC

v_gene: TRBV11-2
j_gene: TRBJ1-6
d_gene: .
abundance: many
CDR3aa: CASSRIGGNSPLHF
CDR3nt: TGTGCCAGCAGTAGAATAGGGGGGAATTCACCCCTCCACTTT

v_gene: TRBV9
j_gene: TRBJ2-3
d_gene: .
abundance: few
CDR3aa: CASSTGTFPDTQYF
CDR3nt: TGTGCCAGCAGCACAGGGACTTTTCCAGATACGCAGTATTTT

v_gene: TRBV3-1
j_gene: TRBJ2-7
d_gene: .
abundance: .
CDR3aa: CASSQERTGPAYEQYF
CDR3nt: TGTGCCAGCAGCCAAGAGCGAACAGGGCCGGCCTACGAGCAGTACTTC

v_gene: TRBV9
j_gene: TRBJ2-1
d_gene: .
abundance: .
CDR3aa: CASSVWDTIYNEQFF
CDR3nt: TGTGCCAGCAGCGTTTGGGACACAATCTACAATGAGCAGTTCTTC

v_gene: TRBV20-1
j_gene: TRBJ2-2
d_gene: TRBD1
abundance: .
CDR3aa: CSARGQTNTGELFF
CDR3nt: TGCAGTGCTAGGGGACAGACGAACACCGGGGAGCTGTTTTTT

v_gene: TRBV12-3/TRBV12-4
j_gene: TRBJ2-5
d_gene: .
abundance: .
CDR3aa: CASRSSTEETQYF
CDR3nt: TGTGCCAGCAGATCTAGTACCGAAGAGACCCAGTACTTC

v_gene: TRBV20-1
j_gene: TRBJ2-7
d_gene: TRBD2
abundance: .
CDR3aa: CSARDKGSGRAYEQYF
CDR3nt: TGCAGTGCTAGAGATAAGGGGAGCGGGAGGGCTTACGAGCAGTACTTC

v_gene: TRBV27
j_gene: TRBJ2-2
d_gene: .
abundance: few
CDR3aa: CASSLTQLRGDTGELFF
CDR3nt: TGTGCCAGCAGTCTAACGCAACTTCGTGGGGACACCGGGGAGCTGTTTTTT

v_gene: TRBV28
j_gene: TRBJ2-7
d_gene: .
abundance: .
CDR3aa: CASRKREYYEQYF
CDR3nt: TGTGCCAGCAGGAAACGGGAGTATTACGAGCAGTACTTC

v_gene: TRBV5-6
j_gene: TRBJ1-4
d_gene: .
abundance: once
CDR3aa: CASSLGGITVYEKLFF
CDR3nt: TGTGCCAGCAGCTTGGGAGGTATTACGGTCTACGAAAAACTGTTTTTT

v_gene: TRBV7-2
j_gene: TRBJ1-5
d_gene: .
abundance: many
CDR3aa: CASSLWAEVIDQPQHF
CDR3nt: TGTGCCAGCAGCCTTTGGGCAGAGGTCATAGATCAGCCCCAGCATTTT

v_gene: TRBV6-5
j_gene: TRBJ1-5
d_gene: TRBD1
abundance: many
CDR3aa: CASSYSGTGGQPQHF
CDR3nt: TGTGCCAGCAGTTACTCCGGGACAGGGGGTCAGCCCCAGCATTTT

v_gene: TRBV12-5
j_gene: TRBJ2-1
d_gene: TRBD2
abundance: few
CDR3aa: CASGLAGGPYEQFF
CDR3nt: TGTGCTAGTGGTTTGGCGGGAGGGCCGTATGAGCAGTTCTTC

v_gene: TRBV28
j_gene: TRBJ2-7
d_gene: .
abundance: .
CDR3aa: CASSPAENSYEQYF
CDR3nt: TGTGCCAGCAGTCCCGCCGAGAACTCCTACGAGCAGTACTTC

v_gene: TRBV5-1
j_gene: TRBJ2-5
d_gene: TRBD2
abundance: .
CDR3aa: CASSRGTSGSWSYQETQYF
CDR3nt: TGCGCCAGCAGCAGGGGGACTAGCGGGAGTTGGTCGTACCAAGAGACCCAGTACTTC

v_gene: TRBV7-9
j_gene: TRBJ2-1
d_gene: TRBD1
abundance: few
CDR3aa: CASSRGQGETRYNEQFF
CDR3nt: TGTGCCAGCAGCCGGGGACAGGGAGAGACCAGATACAATGAGCAGTTCTTC

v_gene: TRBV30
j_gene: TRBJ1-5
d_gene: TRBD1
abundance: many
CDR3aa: CAWSVLQGVDQPQHF
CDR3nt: TGTGCCTGGAGTGTTTTACAGGGGGTCGATCAGCCCCAGCATTTT

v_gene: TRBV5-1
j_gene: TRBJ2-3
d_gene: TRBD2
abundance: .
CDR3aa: CASSSRTGGSGADTQYF
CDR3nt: TGCGCCAGCAGCTCCCGCACTGGCGGGAGTGGTGCAGATACGCAGTATTTT

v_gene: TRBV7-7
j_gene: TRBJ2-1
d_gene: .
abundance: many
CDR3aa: CASSLGPAYNEQFF
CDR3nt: TGTGCTAGCAGCTTGGGACCAGCCTACAATGAGCAGTTCTTC